The clone carrying this TCR beta chain was detected a few times. The antigen is unknown. The sample belongs to a study of response to subunit inactivated influenza vaccine. TCRdb fed the RT-PCR reads into MiXCR, producing one record per CDR3 protein. The sample consists of 300,000 to 350,000 distinct CDR3 sequences, about 20% of them appearing once. The CDR3 runs 13 residues. CDR1 is SNHLY and CDR2 is FYNNEI in the germline V gene. Trimming left V 6 bases short and J 0 bases short, with 8 bases between. Study-wide results and caveats: Researchers suggested that each seasonal influenza vaccination recruits few new T cells.

The clonotype comes from a man aged 45 to 75 who received an inactivated influenza vaccine. The chain uses TRBV2 and TRBJ1-1, with D possibly TRBD1 on 6 matching bases. The source was PBMCs from blood, collected approximately 20 months after vaccination. Written as DNA, the CDR3 is TGTGCCAGCAGAGGACAGATGAACACTGAAGCTTTCTTT. Its translation is CASRGQMNTEAFF.